This entry lists 21 T cell receptor beta chains sequenced from one sample in a study of identical twins. TCRdb re-called the 5' RACE reads with MiXCR, one entry per CDR3 protein. The sample contains over 600,000 distinct CDR3 sequences, 21% of which appear only once. The same data also went into a second study, on T cells expressing NK-cell markers.

Specimen: PBMCs. These TCRs come from a woman between 18 and 29 years old in good health.

The chain is built from TRBV9 and TRBJ2-7, with D hard to call. V was clipped by 0 bases and J by 4 bases, with 14 bases between them. CDR3 size: 15 residues. Germline V gene sequence: CDR1 SGDLS, CDR2 YYNGEE. CDR3 sequence reads: CASSVDPAGRYEQYF. The CDR3, as DNA: TGTGCCAGCAGCGTAGATCCAGCCGGAAGGTACGAGCAGTACTTC.

This clonotype was found many times. The V call is TRBV29-1, the J call TRBJ2-7; D uncertain. The CDR3 contains 11 residues. Germline-derived CDR1 and CDR2 are SQVTM and ANQGSEA. V gave up 6 bases and J gave up 1 base, with 7 bases separating them. This CDR3 is CSVEISYEQYF. The CDR3 DNA reads TGCAGCGTGGAAATTTCCTACGAGCAGTACTTC.

This clonotype was counted at least ten times. V usage is TRBV20-1 and J usage is TRBJ2-3, with 8 bases aligning to TRBD2. The CDR3 loop spans 13 amino acids. Germline lookup yields CDR1 DFQATT and CDR2 SNEGSKA (reference sequence). V was pared by 5 bases and J by 1 base, with 2 bases of the junction left unmatched. The CDR3 spells CSALTSGTDTQYF. CDR3 nucleotides: TGCAGTGCTTTGACTAGCGGCACAGATACGCAGTATTTT.

The V gene is TRBV11-3, the J gene TRBJ1-1; the D gene is possibly TRBD1 (5 bases). The CDR3 has 13 residues. V lost 4 bases to trimming and J lost 0 bases, with 6 bases between them. Per the germline V gene, CDR1 is SGHNT and CDR2 is YENEEA. CDR3 DNA sequence: TGTGCCAGCAGCTGGGGCATGAACACTGAAGCTTTCTTT. Its translation is CASSWGMNTEAFF.

At least ten counts were recorded for this clonotype. The rearrangement links TRBV12-3 or TRBV12-4 to TRBJ1-1; weak D call: TRBD1 (6 bases). The CDR3 is 13 residues long. V gave up 3 bases and J gave up 5 bases, with 10 bases separating them. CDR3 region: CASSFGQGTEAFF. DNA of the CDR3: TGTGCCAGCAGTTTCGGCCAGGGGACTGAAGCTTTCTTT.

The chain employs TRBV6-1 and TRBJ2-4; weak D call: TRBD1 (6 bases). V was clipped by 6 bases and J by 4 bases, with 16 bases between them. This CDR3 is built from 15 residues. Looked up from germline, CDR1 is MNHNS and CDR2 is SASEGT. CDR3 residues: CASSPRGEAKNIQYF. The DNA of the CDR3 is TGTGCCAGCAGCCCCAGGGGAGAAGCAAAAAACATTCAGTACTTC.

In its sample, this clonotype was seen a few times. This chain uses TRBV20-1 with TRBJ2-5, with 7 bases that match TRBD2. The CDR3 covers 15 residues. Per the germline V gene, CDR1 is DFQATT and CDR2 is SNEGSKA (reference sequence). The V and J ends lost 3 bases and 2 bases, in that order; junction bases with no gene match: 9. The CDR3 coding sequence is TGCAGTGCTAGCGGTGTAGCGGGCCTTCAAGAGACCCAGTACTTC. This sequence encodes CSASGVAGLQETQYF.

The CDR3 protein is CASSPRLASNDGQFF. CDR3 sequence (DNA): TGTGCCAGCAGCCCCCGACTAGCGAGCAATGATGGGCAGTTCTTC. V and J are TRBV11-2 and TRBJ2-1; 8 bases line up with TRBD2. J was trimmed by 12 bases and V by 5 bases; bases with no gene match: 15. The CDR3 spans 15 residues. The germline V gene encodes CDR1 SGHAT and CDR2 FQNNGV.

The V gene is TRBV20-1, the J gene TRBJ2-1; 9 nucleotides align to TRBD2. The CDR3 is 15 amino acids. Trimming took 6 bases from V and 4 from J; bases not matched to a gene: 10. In germline, CDR1 is DFQATT, CDR2 SNEGSKA (reference sequence). CDR3 nucleotides: TGCAGTGCGAGTAACCTAGCGGGGAGTTACAATGAGCAGTTCTTC. This encodes CSASNLAGSYNEQFF.

A few counts support this clonotype. The chain has TRBV12-3 or TRBV12-4 and TRBJ1-1; D is undetermined. The CDR3 runs 15 residues. V was trimmed by 3 bases and J by 1 base, leaving 12 bases between them. DNA of the CDR3: TGTGCCAGCAGTTTTCGTTCGTTCCGGAACACTGAAGCTTTCTTT. This sequence encodes CASSFRSFRNTEAFF.

This clonotype was observed many times. This sequence joins TRBV7-6 and TRBJ2-7, with 9 bases that match TRBD1. With V trimmed by 5 bases and J by 2 bases, 4 bases remained unmatched. There are 14 residues in the CDR3. The germline CDR1 and CDR2 sequences are SGHVS and FNYEAQ. This chain's CDR3 is CASSPGTGPYEQYF. The CDR3 coding sequence is TGTGCCAGCAGCCCCGGGACAGGGCCCTACGAGCAGTACTTC.

In DNA, the CDR3 is TGTGCCAGCAGTTTAACTCTACGGGGGGCGAGTGGCTACACCTTC. Amino acid sequence: CASSLTLRGASGYTF. V usage is TRBV27 and J usage is TRBJ1-2, with a possible D match to TRBD1 (6 bases). Germline CDR1 is MNHEY and CDR2 is SMNVEV (reference sequence). This CDR3 is 15 amino acids long. The V and J ends lost 2 bases and 7 bases respectively, with 17 bases between them.

The chain joins TRBV20-1 to TRBJ2-3; 7 bases line up with TRBD2. CDR1 and CDR2 (germline): DFQATT, SNEGSKA (reference sequence). CDR3 length: 16 residues. V dropped 4 bases and J dropped 4; count of bases not matched to a gene: 14. CDR3 residues: CSATPSGGTMSDTQYF. The CDR3 DNA reads as TGCAGTGCTACGCCTAGCGGAGGGACTATGTCAGATACGCAGTATTTT.

This clonotype was seen many times. CDR3: CSVVRDRPHEQYF. CDR3 DNA: TGCAGCGTCGTACGGGACAGACCCCACGAGCAGTACTTC. The rearrangement uses TRBV29-1 and TRBJ2-7, with 7 bases aligning to TRBD1. This CDR3 has 13 residues. J lost 5 bases, V lost 6 bases, and 10 bases had no gene match. CDR1 is SQVTM, CDR2 ANQGSEA, per germline.

In its sample, this clonotype was seen a few times. This CDR3 reads CASSLGGPTYNEQFF. DNA of the CDR3: TGTGCCAGCAGTTTAGGGGGCCCCACCTACAATGAGCAGTTCTTC. This chain connects TRBV12-3 or TRBV12-4 to TRBJ2-1, with D maybe TRBD1 (5 bases). The V end lost 1 base, the J end lost 2 bases, and 9 bases lay between the germline ends. The CDR3 is 15 amino acids.

This clonotype was recorded at least ten times. CDR3 sequence reads: CASSAGGIGGPYYGYTF. CDR3 nucleotide sequence: TGTGCCAGCAGCGCAGGGGGAATCGGGGGCCCCTACTATGGCTACACCTTC. This chain joins TRBV12-3 or TRBV12-4 and TRBJ1-2; 7 nucleotides align to TRBD1. The CDR3 extends over 17 amino acids. V dropped 6 bases and J dropped 3; count of bases not matched to a gene: 16.

The chain links TRBV21-1 to TRBJ2-2. TRBV21-1 is recorded as a pseudogene. The CDR3 length is 15 residues. The CDR3 spells CASRDRFANTGELFF. The CDR3 DNA sequence: TGTGCCAGCCGAGATCGGTTCGCGAACACCGGGGAGCTGTTTTTT.

This clonotype was seen only a few times. The V call is TRBV6-2 or TRBV6-3, the J call TRBJ1-1; D possibly corresponds to TRBD1 (6 bases). The CDR3 length is 14 residues. The V gene's germline CDR1 is MNHEY and CDR2 SVGEGT. V was cut by 5 bases and J by 6 bases, with 16 bases left in between. CDR3 bases: TGTGCCAGCAGTGGACAGCTCGGGGGTGCTGAAGCTTTCTTT. Its protein is CASSGQLGGAEAFF.

On this clonotype: A read error may produce the germline difference seen at one junction end. The rearrangement uses TRBV6-5 and TRBJ1-3; no clear D gene. Germline V lookup: CDR1 MNHEY, CDR2 SVGAGI. The CDR3 contains 11 residues. CDR3 protein: CTSGFGNTIYF. CDR3 coding DNA: TGTACCAGCGGTTTTGGAAACACCATATATTTT.

The rearrangement links TRBV5-6 to TRBJ2-5, with D tentatively TRBD2 (6 bases). The V gene's germline CDR1 is SGHDT and CDR2 YYEEEE. V was trimmed by 6 bases and J by 3 bases, leaving 15 bases between them. CDR3 length equals 14 residues. The CDR3 sequence: CASIPGLREETQYF. The CDR3 bases are TGTGCCAGCATCCCGGGACTTAGAGAAGAGACCCAGTACTTC.

The gene calls are TRBV5-1 and TRBJ2-7; D possibly corresponds to TRBD2 (5 bases). Trimming took off 5 bases at V and 0 bases at J, with 15 bases between the two ends. Germline loops: CDR1 SGHRS, CDR2 YFSETQ. The CDR3 runs to 15 residues. DNA of the CDR3: TGCGCCAGCAGACGGGATAGCAGGCGCTCCTACGAGCAGTACTTC. It specifies CASRRDSRRSYEQYF.